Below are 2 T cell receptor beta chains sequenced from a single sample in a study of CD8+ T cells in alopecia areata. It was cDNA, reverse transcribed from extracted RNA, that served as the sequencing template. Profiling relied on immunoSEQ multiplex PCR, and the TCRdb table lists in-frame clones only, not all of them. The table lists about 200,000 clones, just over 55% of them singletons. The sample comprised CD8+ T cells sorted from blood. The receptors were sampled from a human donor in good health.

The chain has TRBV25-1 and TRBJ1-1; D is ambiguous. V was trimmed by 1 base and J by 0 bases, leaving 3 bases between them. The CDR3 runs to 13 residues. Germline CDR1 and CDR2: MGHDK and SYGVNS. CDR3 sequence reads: CASSEWMNTEAFF. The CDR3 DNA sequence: TGTGCCAGCAGTGAATGGATGAACACTGAAGCTTTCTTT.

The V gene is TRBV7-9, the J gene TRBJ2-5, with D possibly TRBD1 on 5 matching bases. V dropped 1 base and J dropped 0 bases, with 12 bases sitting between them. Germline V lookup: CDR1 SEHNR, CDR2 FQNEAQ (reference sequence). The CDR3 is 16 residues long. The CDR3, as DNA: TGTGCCAGCAGCTTAGGGGTCAGACAGTACCAAGAGACCCAGTACTTC. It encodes CASSLGVRQYQETQYF.